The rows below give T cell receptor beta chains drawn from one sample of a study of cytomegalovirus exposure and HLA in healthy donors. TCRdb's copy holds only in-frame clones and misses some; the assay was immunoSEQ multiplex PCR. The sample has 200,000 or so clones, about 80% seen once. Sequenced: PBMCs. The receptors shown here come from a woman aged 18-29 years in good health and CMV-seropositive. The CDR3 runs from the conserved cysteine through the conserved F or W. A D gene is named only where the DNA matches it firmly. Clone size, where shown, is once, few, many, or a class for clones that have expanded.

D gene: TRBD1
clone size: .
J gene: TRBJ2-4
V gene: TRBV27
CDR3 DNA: TGTGCCAGCAGTTCCAGGGGGCAGGTGGTCAAAAACATTCAGTACTTC
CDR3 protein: CASSSRGQVVKNIQYF

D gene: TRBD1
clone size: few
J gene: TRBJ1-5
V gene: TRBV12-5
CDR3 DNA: TGTGCTAGTGATCTTTTAGGGGGCCGAGATCAGCCCCAGCATTTT
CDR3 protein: CASDLLGGRDQPQHF

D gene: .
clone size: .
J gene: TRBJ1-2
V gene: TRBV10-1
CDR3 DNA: TGCGCCAGCAGTGAACTCGGTAGCCGCAATAACTATGGCTACACCTTC
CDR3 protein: CASSELGSRNNYGYTF

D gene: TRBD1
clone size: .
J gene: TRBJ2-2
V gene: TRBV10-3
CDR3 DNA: TGTGCCATCAGACCGACAGGGGGCGGTGAAACCGGGGAGCTGTTTTTT
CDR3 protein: CAIRPTGGGETGELFF

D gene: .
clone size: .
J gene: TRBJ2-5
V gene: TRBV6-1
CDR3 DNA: TGTGCCAGCAGAAGAGGACTTCAAGAGACCCAGTACTTC
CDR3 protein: CASRRGLQETQYF

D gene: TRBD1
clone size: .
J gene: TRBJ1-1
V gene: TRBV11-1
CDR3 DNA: TGTGCCAGCAGCTTTCAGGGGGGGAACACTGAAGCTTTCTTT
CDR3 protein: CASSFQGGNTEAFF

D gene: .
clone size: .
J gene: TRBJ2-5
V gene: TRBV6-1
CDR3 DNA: TGTGCCAGCAGTGGGGTCTTTGCGGGGAAACCACAAGAGACCCAGTACTTC
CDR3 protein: CASSGVFAGKPQETQYF

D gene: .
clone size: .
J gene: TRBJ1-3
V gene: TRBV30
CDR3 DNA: TGTGCCTGGAGTTTCTCCGGCGGGATGAACACCATATATTTT
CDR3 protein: CAWSFSGGMNTIYF

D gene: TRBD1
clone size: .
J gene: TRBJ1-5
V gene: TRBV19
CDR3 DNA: TGTGCCAGTAGTTCGACAGGGATAAGCAATCAGCCCCAGCATTTT
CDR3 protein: CASSSTGISNQPQHF

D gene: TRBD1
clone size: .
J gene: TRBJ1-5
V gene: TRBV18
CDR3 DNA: TGTGCCAGCTCACCACGGACAGGGCCTCAGCCCCAGCATTTT
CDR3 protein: CASSPRTGPQPQHF

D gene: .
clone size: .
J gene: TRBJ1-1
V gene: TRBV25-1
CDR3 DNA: TGTGCCAGCAGTGACTTGACACCTGAAGCTTTCTTT
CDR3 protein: CASSDLTPEAFF

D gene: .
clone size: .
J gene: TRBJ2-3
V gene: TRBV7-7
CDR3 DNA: TGTGCTAGCAGCCCCAGGCCGGTTTCTAGCACAGATACGCAGTATTTT
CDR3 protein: CASSPRPVSSTDTQYF

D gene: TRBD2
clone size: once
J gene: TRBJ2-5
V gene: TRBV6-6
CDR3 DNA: TGTGCCAGCAGTCCCACTAGCGGGGGGGAGACCCAGTACTTC
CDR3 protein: CASSPTSGGETQYF

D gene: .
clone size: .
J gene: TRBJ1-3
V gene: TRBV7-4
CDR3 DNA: TGTGCCAGCAGCCCTTCAGTCTGGACGGGGGAAAGGACCATATATTTT
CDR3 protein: CASSPSVWTGERTIYF

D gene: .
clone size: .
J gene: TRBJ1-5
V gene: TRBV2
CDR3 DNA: TGTGCCAGCAGTTTACAGGGATTTAGCAATCAGCCCCAGCATTTT
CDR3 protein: CASSLQGFSNQPQHF

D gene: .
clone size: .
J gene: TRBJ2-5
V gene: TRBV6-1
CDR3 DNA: TGTGCCAGCAGTGGCGCGCGCGGTGGGGCAGGGCGTGAAGAGACCCAGTACTTC
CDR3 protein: CASSGARGGAGREETQYF

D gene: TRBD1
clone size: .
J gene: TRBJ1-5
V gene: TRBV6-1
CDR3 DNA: TGTGCCAGCAGTACAACAGGGGAATATCAGCCCCAGCATTTT
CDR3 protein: CASSTTGEYQPQHF

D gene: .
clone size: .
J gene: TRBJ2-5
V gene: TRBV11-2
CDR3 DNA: TGTGCCAGCAGAACCTACCGGGGATCTCAAGAGACCCAGTACTTC
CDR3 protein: CASRTYRGSQETQYF

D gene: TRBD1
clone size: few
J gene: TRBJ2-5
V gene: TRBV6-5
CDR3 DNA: TGTGCCACTTCGGGACAGTCTCAAGAGACCCAGTACTTC
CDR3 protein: CATSGQSQETQYF

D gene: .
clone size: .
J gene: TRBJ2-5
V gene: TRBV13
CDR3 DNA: TGTGCCAGCAGAACTTACACTCGACAGTTTCAAGAGACCCAGTACTTC
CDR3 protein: CASRTYTRQFQETQYF

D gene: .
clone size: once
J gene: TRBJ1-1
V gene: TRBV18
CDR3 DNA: TGTGCCAGCTGCCTGCCAAAACCGGGACAGAACACTGAAGCTTTCTTT
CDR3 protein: CASCLPKPGQNTEAFF

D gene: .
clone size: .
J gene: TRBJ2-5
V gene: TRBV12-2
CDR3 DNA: TGTGCAAGCCCGAAGACCAATCCCAGGTCCCAGTACTTC
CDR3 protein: CASPKTNPRSQYF

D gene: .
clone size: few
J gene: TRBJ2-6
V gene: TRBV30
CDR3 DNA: TGTGCCTGGAGTGTAGGGGGGGCCTCTGGGGCCAACGTCCTGACTTTC
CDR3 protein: CAWSVGGASGANVLTF

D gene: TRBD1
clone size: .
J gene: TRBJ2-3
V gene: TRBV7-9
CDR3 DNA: TGTGCCAGCAGCCTAGGGACAGCCACAGATACGCAGTATTTT
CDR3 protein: CASSLGTATDTQYF

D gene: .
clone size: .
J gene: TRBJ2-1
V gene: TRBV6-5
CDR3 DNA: TGTGCCAGCAGTTACTCGAGAGGCCCCTACAATGAGCAGTTCTTC
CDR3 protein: CASSYSRGPYNEQFF

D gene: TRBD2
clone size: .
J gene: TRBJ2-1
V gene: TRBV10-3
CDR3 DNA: TGTGCCACTAAAGCGGGGGGATCCTACAATGAGCAGTTCTTC
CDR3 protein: CATKAGGSYNEQFF

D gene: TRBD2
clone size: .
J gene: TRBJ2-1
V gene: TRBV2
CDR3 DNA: TGTGCCAGCAGTGGTAGCGGGGGGTCGAGCTCCTACAATGAGCAGTTCTTC
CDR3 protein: CASSGSGGSSSYNEQFF

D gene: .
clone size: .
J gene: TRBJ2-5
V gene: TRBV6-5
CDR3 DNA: TGTGCCAGCAGTTACTCGGACAGTATAGAGACCCAGTACTTC
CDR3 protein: CASSYSDSIETQYF

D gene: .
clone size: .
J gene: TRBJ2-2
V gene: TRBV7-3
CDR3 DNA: TGTGCCAGCAGCTTAACGTCGGCGGGGCACACCGGGGAGCTGTTTTTT
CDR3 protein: CASSLTSAGHTGELFF

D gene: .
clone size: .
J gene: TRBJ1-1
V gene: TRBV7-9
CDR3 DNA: TGTGCCAGCAGCTTCTCAGGCAACACTGAAGCTTTCTTT
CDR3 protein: CASSFSGNTEAFF

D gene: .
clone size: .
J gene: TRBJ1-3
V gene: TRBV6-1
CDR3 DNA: TGTGCCAGCAGTGAATTGTTCCCACGGGGAAACACCATATATTTT
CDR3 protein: CASSELFPRGNTIYF

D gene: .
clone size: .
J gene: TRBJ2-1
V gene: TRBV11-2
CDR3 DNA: TGTGCCAGCAGCTTAGTCGGTTCGTGGGGAGGTGAGCAGTTCTTC
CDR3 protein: CASSLVGSWGGEQFF

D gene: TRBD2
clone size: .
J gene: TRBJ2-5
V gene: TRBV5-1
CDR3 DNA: TGCGCCAGCAGCCCGGGACTAGCGGGGGGGGAGACCCAGTACTTC
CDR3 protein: CASSPGLAGGETQYF

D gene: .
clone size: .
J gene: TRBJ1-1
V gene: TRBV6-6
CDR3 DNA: TGTGCCAGCAGTTTATCTAGGAACACTGAAGCTTTCTTT
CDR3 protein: CASSLSRNTEAFF

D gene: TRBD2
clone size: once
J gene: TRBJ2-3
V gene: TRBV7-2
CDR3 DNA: TGTGCCAGCAGCTCTGGCGGGGGGACAGATACGCAGTATTTT
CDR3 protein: CASSSGGGTDTQYF

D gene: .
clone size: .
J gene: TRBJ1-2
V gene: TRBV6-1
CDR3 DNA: TGTGCCAGCAGTGAATGGGCAACTTATGGCTACACCTTC
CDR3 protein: CASSEWATYGYTF

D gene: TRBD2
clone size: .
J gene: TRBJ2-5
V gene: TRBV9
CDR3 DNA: TGTGCCAGCAGCGTAGGGAGCGGGGGGGCCCCAGAGACCCAGTACTTC
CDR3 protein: CASSVGSGGAPETQYF

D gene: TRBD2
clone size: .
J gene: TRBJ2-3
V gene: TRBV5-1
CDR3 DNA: TGCGCCAGCAGCTTGGAGGCTAGCGGGAGCACAGATACGCAGTATTTT
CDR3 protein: CASSLEASGSTDTQYF

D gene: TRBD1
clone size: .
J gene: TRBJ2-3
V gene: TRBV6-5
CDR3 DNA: TGTGCCAGCACCTACAGGGGGCTGACAGATACGCAGTATTTT
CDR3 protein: CASTYRGLTDTQYF

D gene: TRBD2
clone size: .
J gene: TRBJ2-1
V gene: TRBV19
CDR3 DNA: TGTGCCAGTAGGGTTAGCGGGGGCTCCTCTAATGAGCAGTTCTTC
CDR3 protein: CASRVSGGSSNEQFF

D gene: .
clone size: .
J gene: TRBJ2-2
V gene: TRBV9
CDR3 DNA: TGTGCCAGCAGTCAGGGTACCGGGGAGCTGTTTTTT
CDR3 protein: CASSQGTGELFF

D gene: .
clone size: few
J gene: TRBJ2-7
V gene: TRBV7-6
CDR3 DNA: TGTGCCAGCAGCCCGCTCTTTACAGGTATCCACGAGCAGTACTTC
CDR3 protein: CASSPLFTGIHEQYF

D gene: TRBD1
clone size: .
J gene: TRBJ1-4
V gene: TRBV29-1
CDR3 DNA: TGCAGCGTGCCCACAGGGGCAAAACTGTTTTTT
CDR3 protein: CSVPTGAKLFF

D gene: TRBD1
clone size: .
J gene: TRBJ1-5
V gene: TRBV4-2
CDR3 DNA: TGTGCCAGCAAGGGACAGGGTGATGAACCCCAGCATTTT
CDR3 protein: CASKGQGDEPQHF

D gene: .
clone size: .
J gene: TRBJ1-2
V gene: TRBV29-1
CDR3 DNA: TGCAGCGTTGAATCACAGGACTATGGCTACACCTTC
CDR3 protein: CSVESQDYGYTF

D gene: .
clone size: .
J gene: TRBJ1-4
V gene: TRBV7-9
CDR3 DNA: TGTTCCAGCAGCTTTAATGGAGGCGGGTTAACTAATGAAAAACTGTTTTTT
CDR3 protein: CSSSFNGGGLTNEKLFF

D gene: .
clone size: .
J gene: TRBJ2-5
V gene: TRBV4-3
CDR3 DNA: TGCGCCAGCAGCCCTCGGGTATGGGGGACACCAGAGACCCAGTACTTC
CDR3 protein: CASSPRVWGTPETQYF

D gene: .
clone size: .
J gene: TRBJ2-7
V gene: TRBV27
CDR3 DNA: TGTGCCAGCAGTTTATCGGCGGTGGAATCCTACGAGCAGTACTTC
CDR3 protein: CASSLSAVESYEQYF

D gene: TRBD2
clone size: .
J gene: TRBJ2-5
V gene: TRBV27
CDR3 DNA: TGTGCCAGCAGTTCCGGGACTAGCGGGGTTGAGACCCAGTACTTC
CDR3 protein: CASSSGTSGVETQYF

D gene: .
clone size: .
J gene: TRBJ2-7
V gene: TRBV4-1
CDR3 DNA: TGCGCCAGCAGCCAAATGGCTAGGGGTAGGGGCGAGCAGTACTTC
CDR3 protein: CASSQMARGRGEQYF

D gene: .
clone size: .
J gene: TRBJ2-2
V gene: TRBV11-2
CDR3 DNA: TGTGCCAGCAGCTTATTATGGATTTCGAACACCGGGGAACTGTTTTTT
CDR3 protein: CASSLLWISNTGELFF

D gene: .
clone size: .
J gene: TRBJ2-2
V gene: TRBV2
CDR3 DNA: TGTGCCAGCAGTCGCGCGCCACCGACCGGGGAGCTGTTTTTT
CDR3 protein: CASSRAPPTGELFF

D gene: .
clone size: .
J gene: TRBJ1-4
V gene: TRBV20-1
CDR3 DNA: TGCAGTGCTAGGCAGGAAAAACTGTTTTTT
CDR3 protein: CSARQEKLFF

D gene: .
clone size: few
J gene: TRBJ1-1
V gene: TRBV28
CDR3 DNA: TGTGCCAGCAGTTTAGGCGGTTGGGGGGACACTGAAGCTTTCTTT
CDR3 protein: CASSLGGWGDTEAFF

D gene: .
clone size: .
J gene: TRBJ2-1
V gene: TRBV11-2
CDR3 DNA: TGTGCCAGCAGCCAAAACCCAGGGGACCTCAATGAGCAGTTCTTC
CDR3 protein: CASSQNPGDLNEQFF

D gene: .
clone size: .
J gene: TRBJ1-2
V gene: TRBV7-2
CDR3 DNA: TGTGCCAGCAGCTTAGTCTCGGGACAAGTCTATGGCTACACCTTC
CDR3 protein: CASSLVSGQVYGYTF